This T cell receptor (beta chain) originates from a study of blood T cell repertoires in COVID-19. The CDR3 totals 17 residues. Per the germline V gene, CDR1 is SGHNT and CDR2 is YYREEE (reference sequence). The ends lost 0 bases at V and 4 bases at J; junction bases unmatched: 11. The protocol was immunoSEQ multiplex PCR, while the TCRdb copy is restricted to in-frame clones and leaves out a portion. The table lists 500,000 or so clones, about 85% of them singletons. The chain has TRBV5-4 and TRBJ1-1; 8 positions agree with TRBD1. Material for sequencing was PBMCs or T cells enriched from blood (not recorded which). This clonotype was obtained from a woman aged 18-30 years who had recovered from COVID-19. CDR3 sequence (DNA): TGTGCCAGCAGCTTGGGTGGGGCAGGGGGCTCGGTCACTGAAGCTTTCTTT. This codes for CASSLGGAGGSVTEAFF.